What follows describes a single T cell receptor (beta chain). No antigen is known for it. By flow cytometry, patients selected for sequencing had shown an expansion of CD8+CD57+ cells. Severe acquired aplastic anemia was diagnosed in all patients. Investigators profiled TCR beta VDJ and CDR3 from genomic DNA template. Via MiXCR, TCRdb re-called the reads, giving one row per CDR3 protein. The sample consists of 450,000 to 550,000 distinct CDR3 sequences, around 30% of them appearing once. This sample stems from a study of CD8+CD57+ T cells in acquired aplastic anemia. About the study: CD4+ and CD8+ cells, once sorted, gave DNA averaging about 3 ug.

Findings of the study overall: Patients versus controls showed no significant CD8+ Simpson's diversity difference. Overlap between patients and controls comprised almost 30 CD8+ CDR3 sequences.

Germline V lookup: CDR1 SGHVS, CDR2 FQNEAQ. V was pared by 4 bases and J by 14 bases, with 10 bases of the junction left unmatched. The length of the CDR3 is 14 residues. This sequence originates from a human donor with aplastic anemia. Sequenced input: sorted CD4+, CD8+, or CD8+CD57+ T cells (not recorded which) from PBMCs. The V call is TRBV7-8, the J call TRBJ1-6; 8 bases agree with TRBD1. CDR3: CASSSGQETLTLHF. The CDR3 DNA follows: TGTGCCAGCAGCTCGGGACAGGAAACGTTGACCCTCCACTTT.